This T cell receptor beta chain was profiled in a study of patients and donors after allogeneic stem cell transplantation. This clonotype was seen a few times. TCRdb analysed the RT-PCR reads with MiXCR anew, one entry per CDR3 protein. The sample consists of about a million distinct CDR3 sequences, roughly 18% of them appearing once. Sequenced sample: blood, either unsorted or a sorted T cell fraction (not recorded which). This clonotype was obtained from a human donor who was either an allogeneic HSCT recipient or a stem cell or donor lymphocyte infusion donor (not recorded which). It is not recorded whose cells these are; they may come from a transplant donor.

CDR3 DNA: TGTGCCAGCAGTCCCGACAGATGGAGAGGGTACAATGAGCAGTTCTTC. It yields the protein CASSPDRWRGYNEQFF. This chain joins TRBV6-1 and TRBJ2-1, with D possibly called TRBD1 or TRBD2 (5 bases each). The V and J ends lost 5 bases and 4 bases respectively, with 18 bases between them. CDR1 and CDR2 (germline): MNHNS, SASEGT. The CDR3 runs 16 residues.